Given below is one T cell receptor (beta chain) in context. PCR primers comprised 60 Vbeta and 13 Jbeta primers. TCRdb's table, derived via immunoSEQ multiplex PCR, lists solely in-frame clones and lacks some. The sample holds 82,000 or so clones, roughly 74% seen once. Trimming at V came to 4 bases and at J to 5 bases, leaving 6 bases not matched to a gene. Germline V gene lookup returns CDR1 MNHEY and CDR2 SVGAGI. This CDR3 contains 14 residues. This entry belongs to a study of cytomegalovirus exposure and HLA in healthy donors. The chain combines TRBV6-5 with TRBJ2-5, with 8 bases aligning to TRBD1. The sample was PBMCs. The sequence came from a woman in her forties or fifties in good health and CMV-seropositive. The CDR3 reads CASSSPTGDETQYF. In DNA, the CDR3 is TGTGCCAGCAGTTCACCGACAGGGGACGAGACCCAGTACTTC.